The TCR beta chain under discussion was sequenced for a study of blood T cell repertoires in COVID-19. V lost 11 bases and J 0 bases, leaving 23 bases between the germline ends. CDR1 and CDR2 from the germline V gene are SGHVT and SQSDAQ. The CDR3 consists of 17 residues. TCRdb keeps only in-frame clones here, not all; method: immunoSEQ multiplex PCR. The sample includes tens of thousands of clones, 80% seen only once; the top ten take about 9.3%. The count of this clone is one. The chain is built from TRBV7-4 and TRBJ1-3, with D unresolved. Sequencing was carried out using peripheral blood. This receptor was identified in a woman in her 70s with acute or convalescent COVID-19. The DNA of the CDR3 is TGTGCCCAGCAGAGGAGGGCCCTTCCAATCTCTGGAAACACCATATATTTT. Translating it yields CAQQRRALPISGNTIYF.